This T cell receptor beta chain stems from a study of Graves' ophthalmopathy and Graves' hyperthyroidism listed by TCRdb under 2018. The study in broad terms: Peripheral blood was collected at initial diagnosis, prior to any treatment. Following sampling, methimazole starting at 30 mg daily was administered to hyperthyroidism patients, and high-dose intravenous methylprednisolone was administered to ophthalmopathy patients. To explore V-J signatures that separate ophthalmopathy from hyperthyroidism, a discovery set of about 96 patients was enrolled, consisting of more than 40 with ophthalmopathy and roughly 60 with stable hyperthyroidism. For independent validation, a separate cohort was made up of 18 hyperthyroidism patients plus 17 patients who later progressed from hyperthyroidism to ophthalmopathy. T-cell repertoires of thyroid tissue and blood were compared in over 5 hyperthyroidism patients. TCR beta repertoire signatures were used to distinguish Graves' ophthalmopathy from Graves' hyperthyroidism and to predict progression to ophthalmopathy. In total, 135 blood samples were TCR-sequenced: approximately 42 ophthalmopathy, approximately 75 hyperthyroidism and some 17 hyperthyroidism-to-ophthalmopathy patients.

The full study reports these points: Sample size was not predetermined statistically, and investigators were not blinded to group allocation. In validation, the model predicted ophthalmopathy progression with about 71% sensitivity and approximately 78% specificity; fewer than 15 predicted patients were CT-confirmed with GO in a median of around 6 months. In cross-validation, the 13-signature model distinguished ophthalmopathy from stable hyperthyroidism with about 90% sensitivity and nearly 82% specificity, and in the test set the corresponding values were about 80% and 75%. Among expanded thyroid clonotypes with frequency above 0.001, most also showed up in blood, which suggests that blood repertoires may reflect the thyroid immune response.

For this chain, trimming is 3 bases at the V end and 5 bases at the J end, and the number of junction bases without a gene match is 9. The CDR3, cysteine through phenylalanine, is 16 amino acids long. The DNA shown is the 48-base CDR3, in frame from base 1. In the germline V gene, CDR1 corresponds to SGHTA and CDR2 to FQGNSA. This clonotype was seen more than once but under ten times. No cognate antigen has been identified for it. No base qualities exist here, and no much larger clone lies one base off it. Patients with ophthalmopathy had moderately to severely active disease, with a Clinical Activity Score of 3 or more, a NOSPECS grade of 4 or more, and a disease duration of less than 3 months. Patients were excluded if they had other autoimmune diseases, uncontrolled infections, pregnancy or lactation. Clinical symptoms, serum thyroxine, TRAb, thyroid ultrasound and orbital computed tomography formed the basis of the diagnosis. Using Ficoll-Paque density gradient centrifugation, PBMCs were isolated from 10 ml of fresh peripheral blood. Total RNA was extracted with Trizol reagent and quality-checked on an Agilent 2100 Bioanalyzer.

For repertoire sequencing, the TCR beta CDR3 regions were amplified from RNA transcripts. A first-round RT-PCR used HTBI primers with the Qiagen OneStep RT-PCR kit, followed by a second-round multiplex PCR, size selection and purification. Libraries were sequenced on an Illumina HiSeq2000 using paired-end 100 bp reads. The published analysis was carried out like this. SOAPnuke was used to process the reads, throwing out any read that had adapters, had uncalled bases, had a mean Phred below 15, or lacked an exact constant-primer or identifier match. High-quality paired reads were merged with COPE v1.2.5. Each unique nucleotide sequence was defined as a clonotype, and clonotypes were aligned to IMGT TRB V, D and J references with MiTCR v1.1. The analysis was limited to V-J combinations with a frequency above 0.0001, which together covered 99.2% of the repertoires. For each V-J combination, a TCR clonal expansion and chaos score was defined as the ratio of F50 clonal expansion to chaos observed in the TCRdist matrix. Welch's t-statistics and random forest were used to reduce features to about a dozen V-J combinations, which were fed into a naive Bayes classifier. Thyroid-blood repertoire similarity was quantified with the Morisita-Horn index. TCRdb reprocessing: public reads trimmed at Q25 with fastp, clones called with MiXCR, in-frame beta chains kept. Rows with one shared CDR3 protein collapse into an entry with the most common genes and DNA. These V and J calls derive from TCRdb rather than the authors' analysis. In this sample the table shows hundreds of thousands of distinct CDR3 sequences, over 40% of which occur a single time. The ten largest clones add up to roughly 3.5% of the sample.

Recombination connected TRBV7-2 to TRBJ2-7, and 11 junctional nucleotides match TRBD2. This sequence originates from an adult man with Graves' ophthalmopathy. The material sequenced was peripheral blood. The CDR3 loop reads CASSFLTSGAPHEQYF. The nucleotide sequence reads as follows: TGTGCCAGCAGCTTTCTGACTAGCGGGGCCCCCCACGAGCAGTACTTC. With all but the CDR3 taken from the reference TRBV7-2 and TRBJ2-7 genes, the full variable domain is: GAGVSQSPSNKVTEKGKDVELRCDPISGHTALYWYRQSLGQGLEFLIYFQGNSAPDKSGLPSDRFSAERTGGSVSTLTIQRTQQEDSAVYLCASSFLTSGAPHEQYFGPGTRLTVT.